This entry describes one TCR beta chain. No antigen is known for it. With 60 Vbeta and 13 Jbeta primers, the PCR was carried out. TCRdb's copy holds only in-frame clones and misses some; the assay was immunoSEQ multiplex PCR. The sample has around 180,000 clones, 84% seen once; the top ten hold 4.8%. This entry belongs to a study of cytomegalovirus exposure and HLA in healthy donors. The V end was cut by 2 bases, the J end by 4 bases, with 5 bases between. Germline CDR1 is LGHNT and CDR2 is FRNRAP. The CDR3 length is 13 residues. Study-level points and caveats: The authors later found most CMV-associated TCR beta chains appeared HLA-restricted. Relative to the approximately 700-donor mean, N-insertions were reportedly fewer in an Asian-associated ancestry cluster in a later analysis. Follow-up analysis later connected one missense variant in DCLRE1C with trimming of TCR beta V- and J-genes.

J is TRBJ1-4 and V is TRBV12-5; D not certain. Sample: PBMCs. The sequence was obtained from a girl aged 10 to 17 in good health and CMV-seropositive. The DNA for the CDR3 is TGTGCTAGTGGTTTGAGGAGTAATGAAAAACTGTTTTTT. This gives the protein CASGLRSNEKLFF.